The rows below give T cell receptor beta chains drawn from one sample of a study of T cell responses to AZD1222 COVID-19 vaccine. Sequencing was performed with immunoSEQ multiplex PCR; in TCRdb, only in-frame clones are kept and a portion is missing. The sample has around 100,000 clones, about 88% seen once; the top ten hold 1.8%. This sample comprised peripheral blood, obtained on day 0 of AZD1222 vaccination. Receptors were obtained from an adult in good health. CDR3s include the opening cysteine and the closing phenylalanine or tryptophan. D genes are given only for firm matches. Some rows have no size entry. The others give once, few or many, or a class for an expanded clone.

v_call,clone_size,d_call,j_call,cdr3_nt,cdr3_aa
TRBV19,NA,NA,TRBJ1-2,TGTGCCAGTAGTATAGGTGGCAGGGGTTCCCGTGGCTACACCTTC,CASSIGGRGSRGYTF
TRBV4-3,once,NA,TRBJ2-2,TGCGCCAGCAGCCATTACCAGGGGGGCACCGGGGAGCTGTTTTTT,CASSHYQGGTGELFF
TRBV7-9,NA,NA,TRBJ2-2,TGTGCCAGCAGCTCCCCAGACAGGGAGGGCACCGGGGAGCTGTTTTTT,CASSSPDREGTGELFF
TRBV10-1,NA,NA,TRBJ2-7,TGCGCCAGCAGTGAGGGGACAAGGTACGAGCAGTACTTC,CASSEGTRYEQYF
TRBV18,once,NA,TRBJ1-5,TGTGCCAGCTCACCATCCATAAATAATCAGCCCCAGCATTTT,CASSPSINNQPQHF
TRBV4-1,NA,TRBD1,TRBJ1-2,TGCGCCAGCAGCCCCGGGACAGGGGCTCATGGCTACACCTTC,CASSPGTGAHGYTF
TRBV5-1,NA,NA,TRBJ2-1,TGCGCCAGCAGCTCACTGGGGGGACCGAAGAGGGGCAATGAGCAGTTCTTC,CASSSLGGPKRGNEQFF
TRBV7-2,NA,NA,TRBJ2-5,TGTGCCAGCAGCTTCACAGGGCCCGTCGAGACCCAGTACTTC,CASSFTGPVETQYF
TRBV30,NA,NA,TRBJ1-1,TGTGCCTGGAGGCCGACCCTTCAGCCTCACACTGAAGCTTTCTTT,CAWRPTLQPHTEAFF
TRBV5-5,NA,NA,TRBJ2-5,TGTGCCAGCGGCGGGACAGACCAAGAGACCCAGTACTTC,CASGGTDQETQYF
TRBV6-6,few,NA,TRBJ1-6,TGTGCCAGCAGTTACACGTGGGACGGCCTTAATTCACCCCTCCACTTT,CASSYTWDGLNSPLHF
TRBV6-5,once,NA,TRBJ1-1,TGTGCCAGCCGGTGGGGGACCAACACTGAAGCTTTCTTT,CASRWGTNTEAFF
TRBV7-9,NA,NA,TRBJ1-2,TGTGCCAGCACGAATCGGGCTGGCTACACCTTC,CASTNRAGYTF
TRBV6-2/TRBV6-3,NA,NA,TRBJ1-4,TGTGCCAGCAGTGACAGGATGAATGAAAAACTGTTTTTT,CASSDRMNEKLFF
TRBV7-9,NA,TRBD1,TRBJ1-2,TGTGCCAGCAGCTTAGTGAGGGGGCGAGGTGGTGGCTACACCTTC,CASSLVRGRGGGYTF
TRBV7-9,NA,TRBD1,TRBJ1-1,TGTGCCAGCAGCTACACCGGGACAGGGAACACTGAAGCTTTCTTT,CASSYTGTGNTEAFF
TRBV19,NA,TRBD2,TRBJ2-1,TGTGCCAGTAGTATAGGGGGGAGGGGAAAGTACAATGAGCAGTTCTTC,CASSIGGRGKYNEQFF
TRBV7-9,NA,NA,TRBJ1-2,TGTGCCAGCAGCCGGGGTAGGGGGGACCTTGGCTACACCTTC,CASSRGRGDLGYTF
TRBV6-6,NA,NA,TRBJ2-5,TGTGCCAGCAGTTACTCGATCTCCGAAGAGACCCAGTACTTC,CASSYSISEETQYF
TRBV6-2/TRBV6-3,NA,TRBD1,TRBJ2-7,TGTGCCAGCAGTTTCGACAGGGCGGACTACGAGCAGTACTTC,CASSFDRADYEQYF
TRBV4-3,NA,NA,TRBJ1-1,TGCGCCAGCAGCCAAGATCCGGGCAGTTTGAACACTGAAGCTTTCTTT,CASSQDPGSLNTEAFF
TRBV4-3,NA,NA,TRBJ2-6,TGCGCCAGCAGTCAAGACCCTACTAGTCTCTCTGGGGCCAACGTCCTGACTTTC,CASSQDPTSLSGANVLTF
TRBV28,NA,NA,TRBJ1-1,TGTGCCAGCAGCCAGCCCGGGACCGCTGTGTTGAACACTGAAGCTTTCTTT,CASSQPGTAVLNTEAFF
TRBV29-1,NA,NA,TRBJ2-3,TGCAGCGTTGAACAGACTAGCACAGATACGCAGTATTTT,CSVEQTSTDTQYF
TRBV6-5,NA,NA,TRBJ1-2,TGTGCCAGCAGTAAGGGCAGGGAGGGCTATGGCTACACCTTC,CASSKGREGYGYTF
TRBV24-1,NA,NA,TRBJ2-3,TGTGCCACCAGCAAGTCCAGCCACGCCGACACGGAGAACACAGATACGCAGTATTTT,CATSKSSHADTENTDTQYF
TRBV24-1,NA,NA,TRBJ2-7,TGTGCCACCAGTGACACCTACGAGCAGTACTTC,CATSDTYEQYF
TRBV5-1,NA,NA,TRBJ1-4,TGCGCCAGCAGCCCCCTGGAGACTAATGAAAAACTGTTTTTT,CASSPLETNEKLFF
TRBV5-1,NA,TRBD1,TRBJ1-3,TGCGCCAGCAGCTCGGCAGGGGGTTATGGAAACACCATATATTTT,CASSSAGGYGNTIYF